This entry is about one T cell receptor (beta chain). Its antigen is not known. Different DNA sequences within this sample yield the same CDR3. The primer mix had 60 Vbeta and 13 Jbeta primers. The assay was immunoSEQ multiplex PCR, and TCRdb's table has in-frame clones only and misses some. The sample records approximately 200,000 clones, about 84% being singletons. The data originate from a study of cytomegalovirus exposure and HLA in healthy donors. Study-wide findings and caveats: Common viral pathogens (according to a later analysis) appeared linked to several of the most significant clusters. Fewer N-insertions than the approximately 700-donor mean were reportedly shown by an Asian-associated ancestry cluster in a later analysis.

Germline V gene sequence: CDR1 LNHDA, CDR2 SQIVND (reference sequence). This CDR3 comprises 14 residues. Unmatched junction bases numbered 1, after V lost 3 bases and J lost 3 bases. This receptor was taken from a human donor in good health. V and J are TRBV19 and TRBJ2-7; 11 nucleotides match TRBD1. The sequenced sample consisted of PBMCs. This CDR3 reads CASSIGTGGYEQYF. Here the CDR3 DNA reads TGTGCCAGTAGTATCGGGACAGGGGGCTACGAGCAGTACTTC. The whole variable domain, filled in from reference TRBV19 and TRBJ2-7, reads DGGITQSPKYLFRKEGQNVTLSCEQNLNHDAMYWYRQDPGQGLRLIYYSQIVNDFQKGDIAEGYSVSREKKESFPLTVTSAQKNPTAFYLCASSIGTGGYEQYFGPGTRLTVT.